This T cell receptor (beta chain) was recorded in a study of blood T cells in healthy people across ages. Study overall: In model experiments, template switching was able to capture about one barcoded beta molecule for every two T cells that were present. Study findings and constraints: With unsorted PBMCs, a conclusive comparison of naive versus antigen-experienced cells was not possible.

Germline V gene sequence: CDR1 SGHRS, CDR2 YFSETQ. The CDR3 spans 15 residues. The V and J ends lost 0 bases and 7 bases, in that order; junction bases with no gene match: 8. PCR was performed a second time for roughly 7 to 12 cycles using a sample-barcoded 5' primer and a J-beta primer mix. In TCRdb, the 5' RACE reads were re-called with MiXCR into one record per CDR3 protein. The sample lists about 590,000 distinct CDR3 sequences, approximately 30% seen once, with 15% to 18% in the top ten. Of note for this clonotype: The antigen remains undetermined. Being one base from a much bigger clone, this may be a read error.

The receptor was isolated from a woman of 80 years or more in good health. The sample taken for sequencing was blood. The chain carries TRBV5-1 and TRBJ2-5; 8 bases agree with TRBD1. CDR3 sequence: CASSLGQGRRGTQYF. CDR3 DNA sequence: TGCGCCAGCAGCTTGGGACAGGGGCGTCGGGGGACCCAGTACTTC.